This T cell receptor beta chain is from a study of graft-versus-host responses after intestinal transplantation. As for the study in general: Uniformly, recipients were administered anti-thymocyte globulin induction with subsequent tacrolimus and steroids for 3 to 4 years. Whole-study results and caveats: Detection of GvH clones occurred in recipient marrow, and some had their first appearance in ileum or blood. Within allografts, high graft-versus-host to host-versus-graft clonal ratios were seen among patients with graft-donor T cell macrochimerism.

There are 13 residues in the CDR3. The trim removed 4 bases at V and 5 bases at J, leaving 4 bases unmatched. Germline V CDR1 and CDR2: SNHLY, FYNNEI. Profiling relied on immunoSEQ multiplex PCR, and the TCRdb table lists in-frame clones only, not all of them. In the table there are some 140,000 clones, roughly nine tenths of which are singletons. As to this clone: Its specificity is not known.

The sample consisted of unstimulated CD4+ T cells sorted from spleen or lymph node cells, taken before intestinal transplant. The receptor was isolated from a human donor who received an intestinal transplant. The rearrangement links TRBV2 to TRBJ1-1; 7 bases agree with TRBD1. The DNA of the CDR3 is TGTGCCAGCAGTGGACAGGGAAGAACTGAAGCTTTCTTT. Protein sequence: CASSGQGRTEAFF. Looking up the rest from reference TRBV2 and TRBJ1-1 gives the full variable domain: EPEVTQTPSHQVTQMGQEVILRCVPISNHLYFYWYRQILGQKVEFLVSFYNNEISEKSEIFDDQFSVERPDGSNFTLKIRSTKLEDSAMYFCASSGQGRTEAFFGQGTRLTVV.